This record covers a single TCR beta chain. The sample comes from a study of blood T cell repertoires in COVID-19. Background on the study: Spain, Italy and the United States supplied samples that represented acute and convalescent COVID-19. The analysed material was cDNA or gDNA that came from T cells, B-cell-depleted T cells, or PBMCs.

The table came from immunoSEQ multiplex PCR; TCRdb's copy has only in-frame clones and leaves some out. The repertoire holds about 260,000 clones, with 86% as singletons. V dropped 0 bases and J dropped 4; count of bases not matched to a gene: 4. There are 16 residues in the CDR3. Looked up from germline, CDR1 is SGHTA and CDR2 is FQGNSA. This chain connects TRBV7-2 to TRBJ2-1; 9 bases map to TRBD2. The material sequenced was peripheral blood. The receptor was derived from a man aged 18 to 30 with active or convalescent COVID-19. CDR3 residues: CASSLAPSGVYNEQFF. CDR3 nucleotide sequence: TGTGCCAGCAGCTTAGCACCTAGCGGGGTATACAATGAGCAGTTCTTC.